The 11 T cell receptor beta chains below come from one sample, sequenced in a study of cytomegalovirus exposure and HLA in healthy donors. Here immunoSEQ multiplex PCR was the method, and the copy in TCRdb shows in-frame clones only, minus some. The sample records under 250,000 clones, under 95% being singletons. The specimen sequenced was PBMCs. These receptors were taken from a woman between 18 and 29 years old in good health and CMV-seronegative.

V usage is TRBV19 and J usage is TRBJ1-2; D gene ambiguous. The V gene lost 0 bases and the J gene lost 9 bases, with 14 bases spanning the gap. The germline V gene has CDR1 LNHDA and CDR2 SQIVND (reference sequence). This CDR3 comprises 14 residues. CDR3 coding DNA: TGTGCCAGTAGTATAGACCGACTAGATCGAAGCTACACCTTC. Translation: CASSIDRLDRSYTF.

This rearrangement joins TRBV6-1 to TRBJ1-2; 8 bases match TRBD1. From germline, CDR1 is MNHNS and CDR2 SASEGT. V shed 7 bases and J 4 bases; nucleotides not matched to a gene: 11. The CDR3 covers 15 residues. The CDR3 sequence is CASIVFRGLSYGYTF. In DNA form, the CDR3 reads TGTGCCAGCATCGTTTTCAGGGGGCTCAGCTATGGCTACACCTTC.

This clone was seen only once. The chain is built from TRBV5-4 and TRBJ2-5, with 12 nucleotides matching TRBD2. The CDR3 sequence is 15 residues long. Germline V gene lookup returns CDR1 SGHNT and CDR2 YYREEE (reference sequence). V gave up 4 bases and J gave up 4 bases; unmatched junction bases: 5. This CDR3 is CASSLEGLAGETQYF. In DNA, the CDR3 is TGTGCCAGCAGCCTGGAGGGACTAGCGGGAGAGACCCAGTACTTC. Full variable domain (rest looked up from reference TRBV5-4 and TRBJ2-5): ETGVTQSPTHLIKTRGQQVTLRCSSQSGHNTVSWYQQALGQGPQFIFQYYREEENGRGNFPPRFSGLQFPNYSSELNVNALELDDSALYLCASSLEGLAGETQYFGPGTRLLVL.

The V and J genes are TRBV28 and TRBJ1-2, with TRBD1 matching over 10 bases. This CDR3 has 16 residues. Germline V gene sequence: CDR1 MDHEN, CDR2 SYDVKM. The J segment lost 3 bases and the V segment lost 5 bases, leaving 9 bases of the junction unmatched. This CDR3 is CASSRDRGHYYYGYTF. CDR3 DNA: TGTGCCAGCAGTCGGGACAGGGGCCACTACTACTATGGCTACACCTTC.

The chain employs TRBV5-1 and TRBJ2-5; D might be TRBD1 (5 bases). The CDR3 has 14 amino acids. Germline V gives CDR1 SGHRS, CDR2 YFSETQ. V was trimmed by 7 bases and J by 5 bases, leaving 18 bases between them. The CDR3 reads CASDGPTGSETQYF. In DNA, the CDR3 is TGCGCCAGCGACGGCCCAACAGGCTCCGAGACCCAGTACTTC. The full variable domain, with the rest looked up from reference TRBV5-1 and TRBJ2-5, is KAGVTQTPRYLIKTRGQQVTLSCSPISGHRSVSWYQQTPGQGLQFLFEYFSETQRNKGNFPGRFSGRQFSNSRSEMNVSTLELGDSALYLCASDGPTGSETQYFGPGTRLLVL.

This chain uses TRBV7-2 with TRBJ1-5, with 11 bases fitting TRBD1. Trimming at V came to 5 bases and at J to 2 bases, leaving 2 bases not matched to a gene. The CDR3 runs 15 residues. Germline V gene data show CDR1 as SGHTA and CDR2 as FQGNSA. The CDR3 DNA is TGTGCCAGCAGCCGGACAGGGGGCGGCAATCAGCCCCAGCATTTT. It specifies CASSRTGGGNQPQHF. Full variable domain (outside the CDR3, taken from reference TRBV7-2 and TRBJ1-5): GAGVSQSPSNKVTEKGKDVELRCDPISGHTALYWYRQSLGQGLEFLIYFQGNSAPDKSGLPSDRFSAERTGGSVSTLTIQRTQQEDSAVYLCASSRTGGGNQPQHFGDGTRLSIL.

This rearrangement joins TRBV6-1 to TRBJ2-4, with a possible D match to TRBD1 (6 bases). The CDR3 has 16 amino acids. Trimming left V 5 bases short and J 8 bases short, with 22 bases between. Germline values: CDR1 MNHNS, CDR2 SASEGT. Written as DNA, the CDR3 is TGTGCCAGCAGTAAAGGGAAGATAGGTGGGGGCGACATTCAGTACTTC. Amino acids: CASSKGKIGGGDIQYF.

V gene TRBV5-4 combines with J gene TRBJ2-1; D perhaps matches TRBD2 (6 bases). V shed 2 bases and J shed 10 bases, with 13 bases lying between them. The CDR3 covers 13 residues. Germline loops: CDR1 SGHNT, CDR2 YYREEE (reference sequence). CDR3 sequence: CASSLPDGGEQFF. Written as DNA, the CDR3 is TGTGCCAGCAGCTTACCCGACGGGGGAGAGCAGTTCTTC.

The rearrangement uses TRBV2 and TRBJ1-3; 7 nucleotides match TRBD1. The V segment lost 6 bases and the J segment 8 bases; nucleotides outside the gene matches: 7. Germline V gene data show CDR1 as SNHLY and CDR2 as FYNNEI. This CDR3 is 13 amino acids long. CDR3 DNA sequence: TGTGCCAGCAGGAATAGGGGGCAGGACACCATATATTTT. It yields the protein CASRNRGQDTIYF.

CDR3 bases: TGTGCCAGCAGCTTTACAGGGACCCAAGAGACCCAGTACTTC. Protein: CASSFTGTQETQYF. The chain is built from TRBV7-8 and TRBJ2-5, with D perhaps matching TRBD1 (6 bases). Germline values: CDR1 SGHVS, CDR2 FQNEAQ. The CDR3 has 14 residues. The V gene lost 3 bases and the J gene lost 1 base, with 9 bases spanning the gap.

The chain employs TRBV19 and TRBJ1-3; D is unresolved. The V gene's germline CDR1 is LNHDA and CDR2 SQIVND (reference sequence). Between the trimmed V and J ends, which lost 6 bases and 0 bases, there was a span of 12 bases. The CDR3 has 15 residues. CDR3 DNA: TGTGCCAGTAGGGTGCAGTTCCACTCTGGAAACACCATATATTTT. Its translation: CASRVQFHSGNTIYF. Together with reference TRBV19 and TRBJ1-3, the CDR3 gives the full variable domain: DGGITQSPKYLFRKEGQNVTLSCEQNLNHDAMYWYRQDPGQGLRLIYYSQIVNDFQKGDIAEGYSVSREKKESFPLTVTSAQKNPTAFYLCASRVQFHSGNTIYFGEGSWLTVV.